What follows is one TCR beta chain and its context. The antigen is undetermined. The data were taken from a study of cytomegalovirus exposure and HLA in healthy donors. Study-level findings and limits: TCR beta V- and J-gene trimming, according to a later analysis, was linked to a missense DCLRE1C variant. Common viral pathogens seemed, in a later analysis, to connect with several of the most significant clusters.

The CDR3 sequence is 17 residues long. Unmatched junction bases numbered 9, after V lost 5 bases and J lost 2 bases. Germline V gene lookup returns CDR1 SGHRS and CDR2 YFSETQ. PCR amplification relied on 60 Vbeta primers (plus 13 Jbeta primers). Assay: immunoSEQ multiplex PCR; the TCRdb copy retains only in-frame clones and omits some. The sample has roughly 120,000 clones, 60% to 80% seen once; the top ten hold about 16%. Donors were ostensibly healthy at sampling, although undocumented immune exposures were probable. The sequence derives from a man aged 45 to 65 in good health and CMV-seropositive. The sequencing input was PBMCs. The V call is TRBV5-1, the J call TRBJ2-3, with 12 bases that match TRBD2. CDR3 residues: CASRPRWTSGVTDTQYF. CDR3 sequence (DNA): TGCGCCAGCAGGCCCCGGTGGACTAGCGGGGTCACAGATACGCAGTATTTT.